The present T cell receptor (beta chain) was sequenced within a study of CD8+ T cells in alopecia areata. The study's findings and limits: Higher clonality than in normal scalp was seen in lesional scalp, especially alopecia totalis/universalis. The study found TCR sharing across patients less clear than in mice, possibly for HLA reasons. Scalp specimens additionally yield sequences from normal skin's resident alphabeta T cells.

Germline CDR1 and CDR2: NNHNN and SYGAGS (reference sequence). V was cut by 0 bases and J by 0 bases, with 10 bases left in between. CDR3 length: 16 amino acids. RNA was extracted and reverse transcribed into cDNA as the sequencing template. Repertoires were generated with immunoSEQ multiplex PCR, while TCRdb's copy carries only in-frame clones and drops some. The profile covers approximately 19,000 clones, none occurring a single time. This clone has at least ten counts. Its cognate antigen is unknown. Here the gene names and germline are mouse. The sequenced fragment ends 4 residues before the CDR3 boundary, so the rest is inferred from the germline J gene. Separation of pooled cutaneous lymph node cells was by sorting with CD4, CD8alpha, NKG2D, NKG2ACE and other markers.

Sequencing was performed on CD8+ T cells sorted from a lymph node. This receptor was obtained from a C3H/HeJ mouse with alopecia areata. MHC haplotype of the mouse line: H2-k. This sequence joins TRBV13-2 and TRBJ2-1; TRBD2 is a possible D gene (6 bases). CDR3 DNA (partial): TGTGCCAGCGGTGATGCCAACTGGGCTAACTATGCT. Translating it yields CASGDANWANYA. In full, the CDR3 reads CASGDANWANYAEQFF.